This entry concerns a single T cell receptor (beta chain). Its antigen is unknown. Treatment given: 15 Gy SBRT to primary tumor, nephrectomy 4 weeks later. Data came from immunoSEQ multiplex PCR; TCRdb stores just in-frame clones and leaves some out. The sample lists around 15,000 clones; roughly 64% were seen once. The data stem from a study of radiation and T cells in renal cell carcinoma. The study, taken as a whole, reports: Top tumor clonotypes rose in blood 2 weeks post-radiation, then contracted.

This CDR3 spans 15 amino acids. V was trimmed by 0 bases and J by 3 bases, leaving 9 bases between them. Germline loops: CDR1 LGHNA, CDR2 YSLEER. The sequencing used tumor tissue, collected from a patient whose treatment included radiotherapy and nephrectomy. The sequence derives from a woman in her 70s with renal cell carcinoma. This chain connects TRBV4-3 to TRBJ1-3; D perhaps matches TRBD1 (5 bases). CDR3 residues: CASSQDSGVGNTIYF. In DNA, the CDR3 is TGCGCCAGCAGCCAAGATTCGGGGGTTGGAAACACCATATATTTT.